In this sample, the clone carrying this TCR beta chain turned up a few times. What it binds is not known. Unsorted whole blood supplied the RNA, and germline DNA was extracted too. Researchers generated TCR beta cDNA from approximately 0.55 ug of total RNA, relying on a constant-region primer. Generation of the TCR beta libraries relied on three nested multiplex PCR rounds using slightly modified ARM-PCR. With TRBV1-TRBV30 forward primers and a C-beta reverse primer, the first two PCR rounds were run for 9 to 10 cycles each. Via MiXCR, TCRdb re-called the multiplex PCR reads, giving one row per CDR3 protein. The sample has hundreds of thousands of distinct CDR3 sequences, 50% to 75% seen once. This sample was taken from a study of tumor-infiltrating lymphocytes in primary liver carcinoma. General study results and limits: Tumor-adjacent and tumor-blood pairs displayed less overlap than did pairs of tumor regions.

Germline V CDR1 and CDR2: SGHAT, FQNNGV. The CDR3 has 14 amino acids. Germline trimming cut 8 bases from V and 7 bases from J; bases unmatched to any gene: 4. This receptor was taken from a woman younger than 45 with primary liver carcinoma and hepatitis B virus infection. The chain links TRBV11-2 to TRBJ2-1; 14 bases match TRBD2. The source material was peripheral blood. CDR3: CASVGTSGRNEQFF. For the CDR3, the DNA is TGTGCCAGCGTAGGGACTAGCGGGAGAAATGAGCAGTTCTTC.